The sequence of this T cell receptor beta chain was determined in a study of technical replicates of blood from several donors. The repertoire was sequenced with immunoSEQ multiplex PCR; TCRdb's copy has only in-frame clones and lacks some. The data show 75,000 to 90,000 clones, 80% to 95% seen once. CDR3 length: 16 amino acids. V gave up 5 bases and J gave up 4 bases; unmatched junction bases: 12. CDR1 and CDR2 (germline): MNHEY, SMNVEV (reference sequence). Sample: T cells isolated from PBMCs. This chain uses TRBV27 with TRBJ1-1; 8 positions agree with TRBD1. This clonotype was obtained from a human donor in good health. In DNA, the CDR3 is TGTGCCAGCAGTCTCCTCGGACAGGGTGAGGGCACTGAAGCTTTCTTT. Amino acid sequence: CASSLLGQGEGTEAFF.